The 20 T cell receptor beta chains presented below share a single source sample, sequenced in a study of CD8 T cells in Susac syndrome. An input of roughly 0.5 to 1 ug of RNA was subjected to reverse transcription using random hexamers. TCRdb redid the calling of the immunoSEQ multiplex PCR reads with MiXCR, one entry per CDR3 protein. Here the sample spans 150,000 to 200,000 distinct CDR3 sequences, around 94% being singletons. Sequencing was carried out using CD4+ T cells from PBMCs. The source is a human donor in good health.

The CDR3 DNA is TGCGCCAGCGGGGACACCTTGAACACTGAAGCTTTCTTT. It encodes CASGDTLNTEAFF. This chain uses TRBV5-1 with TRBJ1-1; D perhaps matches TRBD1 (6 bases). Germline V gene sequence: CDR1 SGHRS, CDR2 YFSETQ. V was trimmed by 7 bases and J by 0 bases, leaving 10 bases between them. The CDR3 is made up of 13 amino acids.

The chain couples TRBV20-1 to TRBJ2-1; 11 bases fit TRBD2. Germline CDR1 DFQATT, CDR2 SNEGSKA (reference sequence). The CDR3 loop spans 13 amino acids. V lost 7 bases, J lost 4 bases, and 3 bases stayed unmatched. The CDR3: CSGLAGLYNEQFF. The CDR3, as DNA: TGCAGTGGACTAGCGGGGCTATACAATGAGCAGTTCTTC.

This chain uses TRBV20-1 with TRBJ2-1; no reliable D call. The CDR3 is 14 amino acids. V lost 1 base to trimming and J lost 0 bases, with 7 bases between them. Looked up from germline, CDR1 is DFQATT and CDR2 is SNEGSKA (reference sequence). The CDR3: CSARAVVSYNEQFF. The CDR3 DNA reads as TGCAGTGCTAGAGCAGTGGTCTCCTACAATGAGCAGTTCTTC.

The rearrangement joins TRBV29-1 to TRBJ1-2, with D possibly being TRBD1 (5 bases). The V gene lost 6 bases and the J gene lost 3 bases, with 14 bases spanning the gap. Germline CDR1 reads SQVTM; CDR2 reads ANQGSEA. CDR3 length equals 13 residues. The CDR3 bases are TGCAGCGTGCACCGGGACTCCTACTATGGCTACACCTTC. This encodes CSVHRDSYYGYTF. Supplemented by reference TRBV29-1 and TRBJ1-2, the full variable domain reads SAVISQKPSRDICQRGTSLTIQCQVDSQVTMMFWYRQQPGQSLTLIATANQGSEATYESGFVIDKFPISRPNLTFSTLTVSNMSPEDSSIYLCSVHRDSYYGYTFGSGTRLTVV.

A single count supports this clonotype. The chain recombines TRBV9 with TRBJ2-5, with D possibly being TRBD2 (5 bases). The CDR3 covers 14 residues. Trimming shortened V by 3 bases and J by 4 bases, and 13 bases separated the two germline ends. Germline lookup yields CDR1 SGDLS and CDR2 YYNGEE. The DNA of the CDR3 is TGTGCCAGCAGCGCCGGAGGACGGAGAGAGACCCAGTACTTC. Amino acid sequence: CASSAGGRRETQYF. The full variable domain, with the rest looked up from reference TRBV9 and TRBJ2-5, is DSGVTQTPKHLITATGQRVTLRCSPRSGDLSVYWYQQSLDQGLQFLIQYYNGEERAKGNILERFSAQQFPDLHSELNLSSLELGDSALYFCASSAGGRRETQYFGPGTRLLVL.

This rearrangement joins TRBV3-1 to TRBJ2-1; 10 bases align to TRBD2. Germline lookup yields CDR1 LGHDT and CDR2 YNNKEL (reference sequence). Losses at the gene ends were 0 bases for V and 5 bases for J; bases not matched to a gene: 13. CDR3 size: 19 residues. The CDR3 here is CASSQEGAGGLVPHNEQFF. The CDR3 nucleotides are TGTGCCAGCAGCCAAGAGGGAGCGGGGGGGCTAGTCCCACACAATGAGCAGTTCTTC.

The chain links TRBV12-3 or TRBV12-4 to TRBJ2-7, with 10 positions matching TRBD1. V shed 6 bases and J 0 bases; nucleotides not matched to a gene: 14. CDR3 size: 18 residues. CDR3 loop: CASSPGQGGNASSYEQYF. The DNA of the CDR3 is TGTGCCAGCAGCCCAGGACAGGGGGGGAACGCCAGCTCCTACGAGCAGTACTTC.

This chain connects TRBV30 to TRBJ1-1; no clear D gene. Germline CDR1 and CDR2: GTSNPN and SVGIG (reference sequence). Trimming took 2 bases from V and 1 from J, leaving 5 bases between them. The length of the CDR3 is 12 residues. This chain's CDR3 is CAWSFSNTEAFF. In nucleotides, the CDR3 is TGTGCCTGGAGTTTCTCGAACACTGAAGCTTTCTTT.

The DNA for the CDR3 is TGCAGTGCTAGGCCTATGGAGCGGGGGTCCTACGAGCAGTACTTC. Its translation is CSARPMERGSYEQYF. The V call is TRBV20-1, the J call TRBJ2-7, with 8 bases that match TRBD2. CDR3 length: 15 residues. V lost 3 bases and J lost 1; bases outside the gene matches: 8. The germline V gene has CDR1 DFQATT and CDR2 SNEGSKA (reference sequence).

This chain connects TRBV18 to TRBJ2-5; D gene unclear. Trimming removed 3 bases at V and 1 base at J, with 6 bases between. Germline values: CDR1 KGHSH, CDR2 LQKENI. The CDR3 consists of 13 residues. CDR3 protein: CASSPPGQETQYF. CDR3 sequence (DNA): TGTGCCAGCTCACCTCCTGGCCAAGAGACCCAGTACTTC.

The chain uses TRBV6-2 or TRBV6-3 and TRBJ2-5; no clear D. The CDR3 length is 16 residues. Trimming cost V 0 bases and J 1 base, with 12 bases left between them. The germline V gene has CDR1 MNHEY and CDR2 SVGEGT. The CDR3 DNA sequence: TGTGCCAGCAGTTACTCGATGGCCAGCCCCCAAGAGACCCAGTACTTC. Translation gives CASSYSMASPQETQYF.

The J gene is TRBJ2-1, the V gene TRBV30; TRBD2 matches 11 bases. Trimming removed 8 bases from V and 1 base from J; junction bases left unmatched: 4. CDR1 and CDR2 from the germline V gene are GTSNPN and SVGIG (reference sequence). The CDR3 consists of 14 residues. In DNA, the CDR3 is TGTGCCCGCTCTAGCGGGGGGTCCTACAATGAGCAGTTCTTC. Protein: CARSSGGSYNEQFF.

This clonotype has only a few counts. CDR3 sequence reads: CASSLGTDYGYTF. The DNA of the CDR3 is TGTGCCAGCAGCTTAGGGACAGACTATGGCTACACCTTC. The chain carries TRBV7-2 and TRBJ1-2; a possible D gene is TRBD1 (6 bases). Germline values: CDR1 SGHTA, CDR2 FQGNSA. The length of the CDR3 is 13 residues. V lost 1 base and J lost 3, with 6 bases in between.

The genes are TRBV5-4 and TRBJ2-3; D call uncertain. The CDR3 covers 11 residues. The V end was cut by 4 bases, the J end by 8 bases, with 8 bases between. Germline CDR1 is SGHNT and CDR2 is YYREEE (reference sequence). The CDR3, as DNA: TGTGCCAGCAGCCCGTTAGGTACGCAGTATTTT. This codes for CASSPLGTQYF.

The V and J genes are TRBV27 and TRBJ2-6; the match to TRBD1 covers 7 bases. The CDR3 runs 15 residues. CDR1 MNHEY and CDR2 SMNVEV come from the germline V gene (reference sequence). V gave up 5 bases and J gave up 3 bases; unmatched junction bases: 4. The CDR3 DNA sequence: TGTGCCAGCAGTCCTCGGACAGGTGGGGCCAACGTCCTGACTTTC. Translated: CASSPRTGGANVLTF.

The CDR3 sequence: CASAGQADYEQYF. The CDR3 coding sequence is TGTGCCAGTGCCGGACAGGCAGACTACGAGCAGTACTTC. The V and J genes are TRBV2 and TRBJ2-7; 7 nucleotides match TRBD1. The germline V gene encodes CDR1 SNHLY and CDR2 FYNNEI. The CDR3 covers 13 residues. The ends lost 9 bases at V and 3 bases at J; junction bases unmatched: 8.

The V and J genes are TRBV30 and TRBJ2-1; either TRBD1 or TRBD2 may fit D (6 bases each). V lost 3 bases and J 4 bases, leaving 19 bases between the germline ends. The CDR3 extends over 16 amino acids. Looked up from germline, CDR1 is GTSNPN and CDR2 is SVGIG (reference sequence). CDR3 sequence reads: CAWSGGQTRSYNEQFF. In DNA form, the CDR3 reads TGTGCCTGGAGCGGGGGCCAAACTAGATCGTACAATGAGCAGTTCTTC.

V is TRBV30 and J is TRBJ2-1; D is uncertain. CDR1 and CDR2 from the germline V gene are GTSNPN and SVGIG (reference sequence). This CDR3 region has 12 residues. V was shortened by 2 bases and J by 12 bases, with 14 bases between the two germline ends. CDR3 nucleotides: TGTGCCTGGAGTTTCCCCGAGGTGAGGCAGTTCTTC. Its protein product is CAWSFPEVRQFF.

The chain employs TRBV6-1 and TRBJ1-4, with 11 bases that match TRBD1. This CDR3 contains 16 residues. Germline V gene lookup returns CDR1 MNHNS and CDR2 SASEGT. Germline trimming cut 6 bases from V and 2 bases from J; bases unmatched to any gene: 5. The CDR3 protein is CASSIGQGATNEKLFF. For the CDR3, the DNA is TGTGCCAGCAGCATTGGACAGGGGGCGACTAATGAAAAACTGTTTTTT.

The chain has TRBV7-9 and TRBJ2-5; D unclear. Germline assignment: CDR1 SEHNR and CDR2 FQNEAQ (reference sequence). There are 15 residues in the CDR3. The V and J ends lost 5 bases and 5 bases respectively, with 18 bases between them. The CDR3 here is CASSPKSRLSETQYF. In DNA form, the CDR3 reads TGTGCCAGCAGCCCCAAAAGCCGTCTATCTGAGACCCAGTACTTC. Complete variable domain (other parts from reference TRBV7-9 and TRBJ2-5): DTGVSQNPRHKITKRGQNVTFRCDPISEHNRLYWYRQTLGQGPEFLTYFQNEAQLEKSRLLSDRFSAERPKGSFSTLEIQRTEQGDSAMYLCASSPKSRLSETQYFGPGTRLLVL.